This T cell receptor (beta chain) was captured by sequencing in a study of human T cells and chemical hapten exposure (dated by TCRdb to about 2021). Context from the whole study: For sensitization, 2% DPC in acetone was applied to a roughly 2 cm by roughly 2 cm area of upper inner arm skin. Twenty-nine alopecia patients provided blood for TCR sequencing at one to four time points (pre-sensitization, 2, 6 and 24 weeks). This study followed changes in the peripheral blood TCR repertoire in vivo during primary and secondary sensitization of alopecia patients to the hapten diphenylcyclopropenone (DPC). Most of the patients in the cohort were female, and the cohort covered alopecia areata with under or over 50% scalp involvement, alopecia totalis and alopecia universalis. From each blood RNA sample, both TCR alpha and TCR beta chains were sequenced. The libraries were sequenced as a pool, and the TCR yield per sample differed mostly because of small variations in library volumes within the pool. Throughout the study period of 20 to 30 weeks, patients also received therapeutic DPC doses to the scalp every week. Patch tests used Finn chambers with 0.01% DPC on the upper back, scored after 6 days by International Contact Dermatitis Research Group standards. Patient blood was sampled pre-sensitization (week 0) and at 2, 6 and about 24 weeks after DPC sensitization. Beyond this particular receptor, the publication reports: After repeated subsampling, changes were observed in the strength of the expansion versus patch-test correlation and in the threshold at which the correlation became significant. Expanded TCRs formed significantly more large CDR3 similarity clusters than pre-sensitization or healthy control sets, consistent with antigen-driven responses. A positive correlation was found between the number of PT1 expanded TCRs and patch test score, with significance reached at thresholds 8, 16 and 32 but not 4. DPC sensitization did not change the number of TCRs with a frequency above 1 in 1000, and there was no evidence of changes in global repertoire structure. Because all patients had alopecia, a presumed autoimmune disease, the immune response of the patients might differ from that of healthy individuals.

Library preparation was by RACE. The sequencer was a NextSeq 500. Library preparation attached unique molecular identifiers to individual cDNA molecules for quantitative, reproducible TCR counting. Per the authors' processing: The median number of TCRs per sample was some 100,000, ranging from about 20,000 to 700,000. V, J and CDR3 annotation of the TCR reads was carried out using the Decombinator software suite. For PS versus PT1 abundance plots, all samples were subsampled to the same number of TCRs (28,000). TCRs were defined as expanded if absent before sensitization and observed at least eight times at the 2-week time point. Using fastp trimming at Q25 and MiXCR clonotype assembly, TCRdb reanalyzed the public sequencing data and kept in-frame beta chains. Duplicate CDR3 protein sequences are folded into a single record with the most common DNA and genes. TCRdb, not the original authors, processed these V and J calls. In this sample the table shows roughly 50,000 distinct CDR3 sequences, 9.6% of which occur a single time. Roughly 9% of the sample rests with the top ten.

Concerning this clonotype: What antigen it recognizes has not been identified. No base quality values were provided; no much bigger clone lies one nucleotide off.

The germline V gene sets CDR1 to MGHDK and CDR2 to SYGVNS. Trimming takes 4 bases from V and 4 bases from J, and the germline ends sit 11 bases apart. From its cysteine to its phenylalanine, the CDR3 spans 13 amino acids. Just the 39-base CDR3 DNA is kept, in frame starting at base 1. This specimen's time point label, interpreted: pre-sensitization, week 0. The treatment or condition label for this specimen denotes: therapeutic diphenylcyclopropenone sensitization with weekly scalp DPC. Total RNA was extracted from unfractionated whole blood collected in Tempus Blood RNA tubes. Blood at each patch-test visit was drawn before the patch test was applied. To be eligible, patients had to be aged 18 to 70, diagnosed with alopecia and judged suitable for DPC therapy, while pregnant patients were excluded.

The material was whole blood, obtained in connection with sensitization to the hapten diphenylcyclopropenone (DPC). The TCR was taken from a woman aged 30 to 39 with alopecia areata. Some clones in this sample may be carry-over from other donors' samples. The V and J genes are TRBV25-1 and TRBJ2-7; the D gene lacks a confident call. The nucleotide sequence is TGTGCCAGCAGTGGCGGACGACGTTACGAGCAGTACTTC. Its translation reads: CASSGGRRYEQYF.